The entry below gives a single TCR beta chain sequence along with its context. Its antigen is still unknown. The rectum was sampled with one to two pinch biopsies at colonoscopy. The data derive from a study of pediatric ulcerative colitis. General study results and limits: A couple of patients' blood samples yielded substantially fewer templates.

The data were produced by immunoSEQ multiplex PCR, yet TCRdb's version contains in-frame clones alone and is incomplete. Of tens of thousands of clones listed, roughly 71% are singletons. V trimming: 3 bases; J trimming: 4 bases; junction bases outside the gene matches: 6. The CDR3 contains 15 residues. Per the germline V gene, CDR1 is SGHDT and CDR2 is YYEEEE. The chain recombines TRBV5-6 with TRBJ2-2, with 7 positions matching TRBD1. The material sequenced was gut tissue. This receptor was identified in a boy between 5 and 17 years old with severe ulcerative colitis. CDR3: CASSSYRGPTGELFF. The DNA of the CDR3 is TGTGCCAGCAGCTCCTACAGGGGACCCACCGGGGAGCTGTTTTTT.